This TCR beta chain was found in a study of blood T cell repertoires in COVID-19. As for the study in general: Acute-phase and convalescent COVID-19 samples originated in the United States, Italy and Spain. T cells, B-cell-depleted T cells, or PBMCs provided the cDNA or gDNA that served as material.

In the authors' methods: By means of reference gene primer amplification, nucleated cell counts were estimated. The assay was immunoSEQ multiplex PCR, and TCRdb's table has in-frame clones only and misses some. That table is the source of V, J and clone size, and D and trimming were worked out from the DNA. The sample consists of about 150,000 clones, more than 75% of them appearing once. The CDR3 extends over 14 amino acids. With V trimmed by 5 bases and J by 7 bases, 10 bases remained unmatched. Germline V gene lookup returns CDR1 SGHAT and CDR2 FQNNGV. This TCR was sampled from a woman aged 60-75 years with COVID-19, enrolled during active disease. V and J are TRBV11-2 and TRBJ2-7; 8 nucleotides match TRBD2. Sequencing was performed on peripheral blood. The DNA for the CDR3 is TGTGCCAGCAGCCCTAGTCGGGAGGGCCGGGAGCAGTACTTC. This sequence encodes CASSPSREGREQYF.